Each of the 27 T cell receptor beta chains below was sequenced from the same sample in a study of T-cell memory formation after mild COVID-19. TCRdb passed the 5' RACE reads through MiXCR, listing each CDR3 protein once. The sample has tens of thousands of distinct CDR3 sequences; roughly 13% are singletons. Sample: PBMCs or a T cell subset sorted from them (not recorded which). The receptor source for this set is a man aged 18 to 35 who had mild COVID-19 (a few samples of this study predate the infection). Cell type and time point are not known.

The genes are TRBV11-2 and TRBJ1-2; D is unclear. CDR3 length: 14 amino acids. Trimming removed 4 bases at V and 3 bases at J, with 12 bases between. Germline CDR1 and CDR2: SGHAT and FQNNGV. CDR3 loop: CASSSSLRDYGYTF. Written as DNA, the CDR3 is TGTGCCAGCAGCTCCTCGTTGAGGGACTATGGCTACACCTTC.

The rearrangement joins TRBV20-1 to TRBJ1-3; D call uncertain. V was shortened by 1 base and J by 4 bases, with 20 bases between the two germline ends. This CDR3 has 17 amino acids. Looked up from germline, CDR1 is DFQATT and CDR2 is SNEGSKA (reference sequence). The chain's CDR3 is CSARVLEDDYLGNTIYF. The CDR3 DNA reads TGCAGTGCTAGAGTTCTTGAAGACGACTACCTGGGAAACACCATATATTTT.

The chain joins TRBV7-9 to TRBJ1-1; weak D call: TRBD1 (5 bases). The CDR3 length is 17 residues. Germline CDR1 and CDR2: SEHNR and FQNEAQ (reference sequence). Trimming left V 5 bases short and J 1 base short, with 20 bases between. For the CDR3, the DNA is TGTGCCAGCAGCCTGGGGCTCGTCGGGGATGGGAACACTGAAGCTTTCTTT. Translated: CASSLGLVGDGNTEAFF.

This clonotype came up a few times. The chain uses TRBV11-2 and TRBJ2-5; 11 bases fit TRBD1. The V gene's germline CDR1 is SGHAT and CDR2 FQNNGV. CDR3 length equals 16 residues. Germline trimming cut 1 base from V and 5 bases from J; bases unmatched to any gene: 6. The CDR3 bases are TGTGCCAGCAGCTTAGCGGACAGGGGGCAAGGGGAGACCCAGTACTTC. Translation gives CASSLADRGQGETQYF.

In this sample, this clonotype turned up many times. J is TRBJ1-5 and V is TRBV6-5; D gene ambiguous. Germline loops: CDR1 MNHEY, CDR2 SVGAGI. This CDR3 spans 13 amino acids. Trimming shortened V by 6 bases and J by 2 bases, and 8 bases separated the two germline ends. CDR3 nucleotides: TGTGCCAGCAGCCACTGGGGCAATCAGCCCCAGCATTTT. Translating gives CASSHWGNQPQHF.

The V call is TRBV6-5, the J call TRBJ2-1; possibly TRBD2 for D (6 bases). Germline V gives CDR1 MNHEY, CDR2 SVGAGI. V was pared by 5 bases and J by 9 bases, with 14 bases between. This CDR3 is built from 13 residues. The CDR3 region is CASSPGRRAEQFF. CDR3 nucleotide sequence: TGTGCCAGCAGTCCAGGACGGAGGGCTGAGCAGTTCTTC.

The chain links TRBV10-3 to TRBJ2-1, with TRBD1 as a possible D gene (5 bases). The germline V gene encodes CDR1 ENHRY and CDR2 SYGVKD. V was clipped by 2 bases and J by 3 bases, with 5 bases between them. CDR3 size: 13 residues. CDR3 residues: CAISEDSYNEQFF. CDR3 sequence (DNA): TGTGCCATCAGTGAGGACAGCTACAATGAGCAGTTCTTC.

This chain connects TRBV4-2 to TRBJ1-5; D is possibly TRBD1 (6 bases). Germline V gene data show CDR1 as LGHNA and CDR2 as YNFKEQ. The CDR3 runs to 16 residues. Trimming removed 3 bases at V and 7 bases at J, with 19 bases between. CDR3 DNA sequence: TGTGCCAGCAGCCAGCTCCGTGGGGGGGCTCGGCAGCCCCAGCATTTT. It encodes CASSQLRGGARQPQHF.

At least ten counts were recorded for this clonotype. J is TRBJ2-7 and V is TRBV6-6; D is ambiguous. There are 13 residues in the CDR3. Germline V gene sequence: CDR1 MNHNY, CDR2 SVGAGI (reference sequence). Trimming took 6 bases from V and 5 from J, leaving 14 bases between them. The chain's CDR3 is CASSPQRKDEQYF. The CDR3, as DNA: TGTGCCAGCAGCCCACAGAGAAAGGACGAGCAGTACTTC.

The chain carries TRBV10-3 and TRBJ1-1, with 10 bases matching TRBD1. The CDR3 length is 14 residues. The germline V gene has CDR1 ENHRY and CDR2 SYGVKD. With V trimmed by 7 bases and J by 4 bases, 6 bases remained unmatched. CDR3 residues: CAITGTGESTEAFF. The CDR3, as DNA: TGTGCCATCACCGGGACAGGGGAAAGCACTGAAGCTTTCTTT.

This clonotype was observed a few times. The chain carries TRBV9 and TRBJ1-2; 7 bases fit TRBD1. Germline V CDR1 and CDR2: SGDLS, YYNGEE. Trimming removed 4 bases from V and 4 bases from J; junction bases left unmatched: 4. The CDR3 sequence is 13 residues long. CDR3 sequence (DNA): TGTGCCAGCAGCCTGGGACAGATCTATGGCTACACCTTC. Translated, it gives CASSLGQIYGYTF.

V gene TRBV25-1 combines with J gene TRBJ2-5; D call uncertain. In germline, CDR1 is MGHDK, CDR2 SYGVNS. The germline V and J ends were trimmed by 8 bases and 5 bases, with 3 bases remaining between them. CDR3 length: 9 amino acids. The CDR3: CASGETQYF. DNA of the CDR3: TGTGCCAGCGGGGAGACCCAGTACTTC. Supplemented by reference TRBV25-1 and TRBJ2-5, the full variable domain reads EADIYQTPRYLVIGTGKKITLECSQTMGHDKMYWYQQDPGMELHLIHYSYGVNSTEKGDLSSESTVSRIRTEHFPLTLESARPSHTSQYLCASGETQYFGPGTRLLVL.

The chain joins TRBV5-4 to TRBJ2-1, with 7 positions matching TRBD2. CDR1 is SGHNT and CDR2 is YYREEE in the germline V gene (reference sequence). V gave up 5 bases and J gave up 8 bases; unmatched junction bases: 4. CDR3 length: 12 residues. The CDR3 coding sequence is TGTGCCAGCAGGGAGGGAGGGGATGAGCAGTTCTTC. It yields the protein CASREGGDEQFF.

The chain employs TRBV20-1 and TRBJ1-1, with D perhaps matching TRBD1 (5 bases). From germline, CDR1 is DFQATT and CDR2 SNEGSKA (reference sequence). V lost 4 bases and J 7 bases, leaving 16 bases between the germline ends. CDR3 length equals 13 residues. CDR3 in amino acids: CSATPGTILEAFF. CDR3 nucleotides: TGCAGTGCTACACCCGGGACTATCCTTGAAGCTTTCTTT.

The CDR3: CATTTSGGNNEQFF. In DNA form, the CDR3 reads TGTGCCACCACGACTAGCGGGGGGAACAATGAGCAGTTCTTC. The chain couples TRBV24-1 to TRBJ2-1, with TRBD2 matching 13 bases. CDR3 length: 14 amino acids. V was clipped by 8 bases and J by 5 bases; unmatched bases: 2. Germline V gene lookup returns CDR1 KGHDR and CDR2 SFDVKD.

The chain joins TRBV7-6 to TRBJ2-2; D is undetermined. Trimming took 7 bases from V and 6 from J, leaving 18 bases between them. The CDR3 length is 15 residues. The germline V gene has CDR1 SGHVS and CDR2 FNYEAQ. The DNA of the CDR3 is TGTGCCAGCACCTTCGAAGGTGGGGTATCCGGGGAGCTGTTTTTT. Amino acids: CASTFEGGVSGELFF.

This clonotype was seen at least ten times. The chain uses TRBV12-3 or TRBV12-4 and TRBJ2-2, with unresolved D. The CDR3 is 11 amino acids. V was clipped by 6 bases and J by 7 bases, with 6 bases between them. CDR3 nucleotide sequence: TGTGCCAGCAGCTTAAGCGGGGAGCTGTTTTTT. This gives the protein CASSLSGELFF.

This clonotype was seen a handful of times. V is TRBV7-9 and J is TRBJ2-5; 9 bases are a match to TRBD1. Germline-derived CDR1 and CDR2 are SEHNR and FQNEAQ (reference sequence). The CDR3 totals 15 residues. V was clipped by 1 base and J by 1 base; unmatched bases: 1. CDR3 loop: CASSLVQGAQETQYF. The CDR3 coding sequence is TGTGCCAGCAGCTTAGTACAGGGGGCCCAAGAGACCCAGTACTTC.

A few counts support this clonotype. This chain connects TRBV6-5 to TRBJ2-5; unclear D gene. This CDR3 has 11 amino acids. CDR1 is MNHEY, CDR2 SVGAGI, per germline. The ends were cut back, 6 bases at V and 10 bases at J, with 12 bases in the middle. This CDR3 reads CASSIEGFQYF. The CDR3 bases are TGTGCCAGCAGCATCGAAGGATTCCAGTACTTC.

CDR3 coding DNA: TGTGCCAGCAGCCAAGAAGGGGCGCCCCATGAGCAGTTCTTC. Its protein is CASSQEGAPHEQFF. The chain is built from TRBV3-1 and TRBJ2-1, with D perhaps matching TRBD1 (5 bases). The germline V gene encodes CDR1 LGHDT and CDR2 YNNKEL (reference sequence). Trimming stripped 0 bases from V and 8 bases from J, with 11 bases between. The CDR3 totals 14 residues.

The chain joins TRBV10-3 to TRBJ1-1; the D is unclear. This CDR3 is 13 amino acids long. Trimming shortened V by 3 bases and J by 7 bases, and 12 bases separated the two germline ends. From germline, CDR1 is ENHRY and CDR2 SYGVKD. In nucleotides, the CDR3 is TGTGCCATCAGTGATGGACTTGGCAATGAAGCTTTCTTT. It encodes CAISDGLGNEAFF.

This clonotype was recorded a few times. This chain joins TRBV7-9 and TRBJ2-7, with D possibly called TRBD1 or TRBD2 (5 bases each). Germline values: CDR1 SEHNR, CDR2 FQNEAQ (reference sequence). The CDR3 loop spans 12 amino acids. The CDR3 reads CASRGVSYEQYF. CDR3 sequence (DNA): TGTGCGAGCCGAGGGGTCTCCTACGAGCAGTACTTC.

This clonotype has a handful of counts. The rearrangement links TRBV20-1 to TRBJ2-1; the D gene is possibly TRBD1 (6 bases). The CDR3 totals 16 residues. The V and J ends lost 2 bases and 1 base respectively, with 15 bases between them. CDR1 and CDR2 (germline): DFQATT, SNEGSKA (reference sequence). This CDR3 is CSARSIWGPSYNEQFF. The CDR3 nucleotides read TGCAGTGCTAGATCGATCTGGGGGCCGTCCTACAATGAGCAGTTCTTC.

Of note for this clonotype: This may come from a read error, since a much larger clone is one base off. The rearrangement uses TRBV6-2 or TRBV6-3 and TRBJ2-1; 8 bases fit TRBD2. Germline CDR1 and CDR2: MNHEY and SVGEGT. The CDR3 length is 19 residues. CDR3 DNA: TGTGACAGCAGTTACTCGATTAGCGGGGACTTAAGCTCCTACAATGAGCAGTTCTTC. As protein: CDSSYSISGDLSSYNEQFF.

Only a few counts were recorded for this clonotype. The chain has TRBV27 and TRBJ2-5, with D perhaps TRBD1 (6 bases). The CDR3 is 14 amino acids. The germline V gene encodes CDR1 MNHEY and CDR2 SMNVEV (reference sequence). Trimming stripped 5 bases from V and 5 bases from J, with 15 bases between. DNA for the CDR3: TGTGCCAGCAGTCCAACGACAGGCGGGGAGACCCAGTACTTC. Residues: CASSPTTGGETQYF.

This CDR3 is CASSYSAARDTEAFF. In DNA form, the CDR3 reads TGTGCCAGCAGTTACTCAGCAGCTAGGGACACTGAAGCTTTCTTT. The rearrangement uses TRBV6-5 and TRBJ1-1; unclear D gene. The CDR3 runs to 15 residues. Germline CDR1 MNHEY, CDR2 SVGAGI. The V and J ends lost 0 bases and 3 bases respectively, with 11 bases between them.

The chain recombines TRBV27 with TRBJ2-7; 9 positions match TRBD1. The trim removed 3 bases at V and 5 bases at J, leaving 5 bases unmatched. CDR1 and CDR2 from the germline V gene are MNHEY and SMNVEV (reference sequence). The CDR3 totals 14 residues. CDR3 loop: CASSLGTGLDEQYF. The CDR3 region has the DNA TGTGCCAGCAGTTTGGGGACAGGGCTCGACGAGCAGTACTTC.